This T cell receptor (beta chain) was profiled in a study of cytomegalovirus exposure and HLA in healthy donors. Study results and caveats: A likely sequencing artifact accounted for one observed cluster of highly shared sequence variants. It was reported in a later analysis that an Asian-associated ancestry cluster showed fewer N-insertions than the 666-donor mean.

Germline V lookup: CDR1 MNHNS, CDR2 SASEGT. The CDR3 has 15 amino acids. On this clone itself: The antigen is undetermined.

The PCR employed 60 Vbeta primers together with 13 Jbeta primers. The table came from immunoSEQ multiplex PCR; TCRdb's copy has only in-frame clones and leaves some out. This sample has approximately 180,000 clones; 81% occur once, and the top ten carry about 2.3%. The clonotype comes from a woman in her thirties in good health and CMV-seronegative. Input material: PBMCs. The chain is built from TRBV6-1 and TRBJ2-5, with 9 bases lining up with TRBD2. TRBJ2-7 matches the DNA end more closely, so the J call is doubtful. The CDR3 sequence: CASSGSGSSTYEQYF. CDR3 sequence (DNA): TGTGCCAGCAGCGGTAGCGGGAGCTCGACCTACGAGCAGTACTTC.